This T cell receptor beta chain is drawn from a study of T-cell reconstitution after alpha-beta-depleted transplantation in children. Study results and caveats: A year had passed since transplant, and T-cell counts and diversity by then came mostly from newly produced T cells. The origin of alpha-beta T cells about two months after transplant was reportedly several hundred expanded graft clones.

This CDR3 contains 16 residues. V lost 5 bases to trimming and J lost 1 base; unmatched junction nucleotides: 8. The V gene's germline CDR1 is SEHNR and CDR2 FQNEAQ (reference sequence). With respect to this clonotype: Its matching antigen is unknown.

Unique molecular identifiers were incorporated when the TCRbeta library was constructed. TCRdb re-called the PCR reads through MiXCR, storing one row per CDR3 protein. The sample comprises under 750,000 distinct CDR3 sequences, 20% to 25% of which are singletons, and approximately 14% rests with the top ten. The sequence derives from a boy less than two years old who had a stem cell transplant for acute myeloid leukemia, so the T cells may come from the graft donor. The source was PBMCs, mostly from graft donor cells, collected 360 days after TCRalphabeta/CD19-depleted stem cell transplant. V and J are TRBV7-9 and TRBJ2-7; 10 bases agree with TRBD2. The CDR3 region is CASSLSSSGGSYEQYF. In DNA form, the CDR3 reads TGTGCCAGCAGCCTTAGCTCTAGCGGGGGTTCCTACGAGCAGTACTTC.